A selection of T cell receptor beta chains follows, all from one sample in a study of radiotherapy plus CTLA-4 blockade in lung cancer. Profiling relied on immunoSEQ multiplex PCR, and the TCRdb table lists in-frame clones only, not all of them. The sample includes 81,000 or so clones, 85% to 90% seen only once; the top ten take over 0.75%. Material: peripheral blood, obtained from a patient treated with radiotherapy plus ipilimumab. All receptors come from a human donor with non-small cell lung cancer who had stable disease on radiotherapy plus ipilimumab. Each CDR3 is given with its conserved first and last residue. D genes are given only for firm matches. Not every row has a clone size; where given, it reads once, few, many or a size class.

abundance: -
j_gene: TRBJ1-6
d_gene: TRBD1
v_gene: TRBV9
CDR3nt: TGTGCCAGCAGCGTAGAAGGAACAGGGGGCAATTCACCCCTCCACTTT
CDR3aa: CASSVEGTGGNSPLHF

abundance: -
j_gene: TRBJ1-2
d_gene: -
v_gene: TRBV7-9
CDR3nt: TGTGCCAGCAGCGCACCCTCCGGGACGTCCAACTATGGCTACACCTTC
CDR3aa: CASSAPSGTSNYGYTF

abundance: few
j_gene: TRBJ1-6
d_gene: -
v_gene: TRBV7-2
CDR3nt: TGTGCCAGCAGCCTACAGGGTAATTCACCCCTCCACTTT
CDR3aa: CASSLQGNSPLHF

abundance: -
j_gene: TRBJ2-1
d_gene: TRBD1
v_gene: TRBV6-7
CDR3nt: TGTGCCAGCAGTTCTCGACTACCGGGACAGGGTATCAGGGAGCAGTTCTTC
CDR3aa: CASSSRLPGQGIREQFF

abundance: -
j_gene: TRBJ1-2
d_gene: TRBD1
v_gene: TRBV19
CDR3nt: TGTGCCAGCAGGACAGGGACCTATGGCTACACCTTC
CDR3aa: CASRTGTYGYTF

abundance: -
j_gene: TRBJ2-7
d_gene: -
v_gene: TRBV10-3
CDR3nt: TGTGCCACTTTGGAAACCCCGACTAGTCTCCACGAGCAGTACTTC
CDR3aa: CATLETPTSLHEQYF

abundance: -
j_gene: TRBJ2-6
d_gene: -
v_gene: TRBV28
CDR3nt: TGTGCCAGCAGTTTACAGGGCACTGGGGCCAACGTCCTGACTTTC
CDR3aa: CASSLQGTGANVLTF

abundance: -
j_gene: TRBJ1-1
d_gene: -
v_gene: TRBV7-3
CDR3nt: TGTGCCAGCAGCTTAACGGACATGAACACTGAAGCTTTCTTT
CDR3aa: CASSLTDMNTEAFF

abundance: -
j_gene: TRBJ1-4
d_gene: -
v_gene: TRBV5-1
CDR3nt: TGCGCCAGCGGGCAGGGGATACCTAATGAAAAACTGTTTTTT
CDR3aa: CASGQGIPNEKLFF

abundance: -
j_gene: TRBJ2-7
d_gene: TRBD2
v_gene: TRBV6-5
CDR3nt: TGTGCCAGCAGGCGGGAGATTTCTGACGAGCAGTACTTC
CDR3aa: CASRREISDEQYF

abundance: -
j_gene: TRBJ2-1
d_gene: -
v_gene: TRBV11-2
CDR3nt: TGTGCCAGCAGGGACAGCTCCTACAATGAGCAGTTCTTC
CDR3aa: CASRDSSYNEQFF

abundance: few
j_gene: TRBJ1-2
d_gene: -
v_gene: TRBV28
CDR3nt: TGTGCCAGCTGTCCGGGAGGGGCGGATGGCTACACCTTC
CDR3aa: CASCPGGADGYTF